These 19 T cell receptor beta chains were all obtained from the same sample, sequenced in a study of blood T cell repertoires in COVID-19. TCRdb keeps only in-frame clones here, not all; method: immunoSEQ multiplex PCR. The table records about 200,000 clones, 80% to 90% of them present only once. Sequenced input: PBMCs or T cells enriched from blood (not recorded which). Source of these receptors: a man under 40 who had recovered from COVID-19.

This chain joins TRBV7-9 and TRBJ1-6, with 8 bases aligning to TRBD1. Trimming at V came to 5 bases and at J to 7 bases, leaving 7 bases not matched to a gene. The CDR3 loop spans 15 amino acids. Per germline, CDR1 SEHNR and CDR2 FQNEAQ (reference sequence). The CDR3 reads CASSLADRDNSPLHF. CDR3 bases: TGTGCCAGCAGCCTGGCGGACAGGGACAATTCACCCCTCCACTTT.

The chain uses TRBV10-3 and TRBJ1-5; TRBD1 agrees at 8 bases. This CDR3 has 14 residues. Germline V gene lookup returns CDR1 ENHRY and CDR2 SYGVKD. Trimming removed 3 bases from V and 6 bases from J; junction bases left unmatched: 4. The CDR3 spells CAISEGQGGQPQHF. CDR3 bases: TGTGCCATCAGTGAAGGACAGGGAGGTCAGCCCCAGCATTTT.

The J gene is TRBJ1-2, the V gene TRBV7-2; 8 bases agree with TRBD1. The germline gives CDR1 SGHTA, CDR2 FQGNSA. The junction had 10 bases not matched to a gene; V was cut back by 5 bases and J by 5 bases. The CDR3 is 15 amino acids. The chain's CDR3 is CASSTQTGVAYGYTF. The CDR3 bases are TGTGCCAGCAGCACCCAGACAGGGGTAGCTTATGGCTACACCTTC.

This chain uses TRBV9 with TRBJ1-2; D is ambiguous. The CDR3 has 13 residues. Trimming pared 3 bases from V and 3 bases from J, leaving 9 bases between. CDR1 and CDR2 (germline): SGDLS, YYNGEE. The CDR3 here is CASSGAGDYGYTF. The CDR3 DNA reads TGTGCCAGCAGCGGGGCAGGCGACTATGGCTACACCTTC. The full variable domain, completed using reference TRBV9 and TRBJ1-2, is DSGVTQTPKHLITATGQRVTLRCSPRSGDLSVYWYQQSLDQGLQFLIQYYNGEERAKGNILERFSAQQFPDLHSELNLSSLELGDSALYFCASSGAGDYGYTFGSGTRLTVV.

The V gene is TRBV5-1, the J gene TRBJ2-5; D may be TRBD2 (5 bases). From germline, CDR1 is SGHRS and CDR2 YFSETQ. V gave up 4 bases and J gave up 5 bases, with 12 bases separating them. The CDR3 contains 13 residues. CDR3 sequence (DNA): TGCGCCAGCAGCCGGGGTCGGACGGAGACCCAGTACTTC. Encoded protein: CASSRGRTETQYF.

The V gene is TRBV6-6, the J gene TRBJ2-1, with a weak D call TRBD2 (5 bases). This CDR3 comprises 14 residues. Deletions cut 6 bases from V and 15 bases from J, with 24 bases between. The germline CDR1 and CDR2 sequences are MNHNY and SVGAGI (reference sequence). CDR3: CASSSTSWGSVGFF. CDR3 coding DNA: TGTGCCAGCAGCTCCACGTCTTGGGGTAGCGTGGGGTTCTTC.

The V call is TRBV19, the J call TRBJ2-1; D might be TRBD1 (6 bases). In germline, CDR1 is LNHDA, CDR2 SQIVND (reference sequence). V was pared by 5 bases and J by 8 bases, with 22 bases between. The CDR3 consists of 16 residues. The CDR3 reads CASSSGGWGRDDEQFF. CDR3 nucleotide sequence: TGTGCCAGTAGTTCAGGCGGGTGGGGGCGCGACGATGAGCAGTTCTTC.

The CDR3: CASSSPNTEAFF. The CDR3 DNA sequence: TGTGCCAGCAGTTCCCCTAACACTGAAGCTTTCTTT. This chain connects TRBV12-3 or TRBV12-4 to TRBJ1-1; no definite D call. V dropped 4 bases and J dropped 2 bases, with 5 bases sitting between them. The length of the CDR3 is 12 residues.

The V gene is TRBV4-3, the J gene TRBJ1-4; a possible D gene is TRBD1 (5 bases). V lost 1 base, J lost 1 base, and 10 bases lay in between. The CDR3 contains 16 residues. Germline V lookup: CDR1 LGHNA, CDR2 YSLEER. The CDR3 sequence: CASSQVRGGTNEKLFF. In nucleotides, the CDR3 is TGCGCCAGCAGCCAAGTCCGGGGGGGAACTAATGAAAAACTGTTTTTT.

The chain carries TRBV3-1 (or the pseudogene TRBV3-2) and TRBJ2-2, with 7 bases lining up with TRBD2. V lost 1 base to trimming and J lost 7 bases; unmatched junction nucleotides: 3. Looked up from germline, CDR1 is LGHDT and CDR2 is YNNKEL (reference sequence). The CDR3 consists of 14 residues. CDR3 sequence reads: CASSQGLAFGELFF. The CDR3 nucleotides read TGTGCCAGCAGCCAAGGACTAGCATTCGGGGAGCTGTTTTTT.

This clone was recorded only once. This CDR3 is CASSPGLSTGELFF. The CDR3 region has the DNA TGTGCCAGCAGCCCCGGACTCAGCACCGGGGAGCTGTTTTTT. V usage is TRBV27 and J usage is TRBJ2-2, with TRBD2 as a possible D gene (5 bases). Looked up from germline, CDR1 is MNHEY and CDR2 is SMNVEV (reference sequence). V lost 6 bases, J lost 4 bases, and 12 bases lay in between. This CDR3 region has 14 residues.

The chain employs TRBV5-4 and TRBJ2-7, with 7 nucleotides matching TRBD2. V lost 4 bases and J lost 4; bases outside the gene matches: 8. The length of the CDR3 is 14 residues. CDR1 and CDR2 (germline): SGHNT, YYREEE (reference sequence). CDR3 loop: CASSRWLAEYEQYF. DNA of the CDR3: TGTGCCAGCAGCCGATGGCTAGCGGAATACGAGCAGTACTTC.

The V call is TRBV30, the J call TRBJ1-2; 8 bases are shared with TRBD1. This CDR3 has 13 amino acids. Trimming cost V 1 base and J 8 bases; bases outside gene matches: 6. Germline values: CDR1 GTSNPN, CDR2 SVGIG (reference sequence). The DNA for the CDR3 is TGTGCCTGGAGTGCGACAGGGGTGAACGGCTACACCTTC. It yields the protein CAWSATGVNGYTF.

The rearrangement uses TRBV5-4 and TRBJ1-2, with D possibly TRBD1 on 5 matching bases. V shed 0 bases and J shed 8 bases, with 11 bases lying between them. Germline CDR1 reads SGHNT; CDR2 reads YYREEE (reference sequence). The CDR3 extends over 13 amino acids. This chain's CDR3 is CASSLEGVGGYTF. Written as DNA, the CDR3 is TGTGCCAGCAGCTTGGAAGGGGTGGGAGGCTACACCTTC. Looking up the rest from reference TRBV5-4 and TRBJ1-2 gives the full variable domain: ETGVTQSPTHLIKTRGQQVTLRCSSQSGHNTVSWYQQALGQGPQFIFQYYREEENGRGNFPPRFSGLQFPNYSSELNVNALELDDSALYLCASSLEGVGGYTFGSGTRLTVV.

The chain recombines TRBV5-1 with TRBJ2-3; D perhaps matches TRBD1 (6 bases). From germline, CDR1 is SGHRS and CDR2 YFSETQ. This CDR3 is 14 amino acids long. V gave up 4 bases and J gave up 5 bases, with 14 bases separating them. The CDR3 loop reads CASSVSGGIDTQYF. CDR3 in DNA: TGCGCCAGCAGCGTCTCTGGGGGCATAGATACGCAGTATTTT.

The rearrangement links TRBV7-8 to TRBJ1-2; the match to TRBD1 covers 8 bases. Looked up from germline, CDR1 is SGHVS and CDR2 is FQNEAQ. V was clipped by 4 bases and J by 4 bases; unmatched bases: 5. The CDR3 extends over 14 amino acids. CDR3 region: CASSYGQGGYGYTF. The CDR3 coding sequence is TGTGCCAGCAGCTACGGACAGGGAGGCTATGGCTACACCTTC.

The chain joins TRBV24-1 to TRBJ1-1; the D is unclear. Looked up from germline, CDR1 is KGHDR and CDR2 is SFDVKD. With 5 bases removed from V and 0 bases from J, the gap between germline ends came to 6 bases. This CDR3 is 13 amino acids long. CDR3 residues: CATSGRMNTEAFF. CDR3 sequence (DNA): TGTGCCACCAGTGGCAGAATGAACACTGAAGCTTTCTTT.

This sequence joins TRBV3-1 (or the pseudogene TRBV3-2) and TRBJ2-5, with D possibly being TRBD1 (6 bases). Germline V gives CDR1 LGHDT, CDR2 YNNKEL (reference sequence). This CDR3 region has 16 residues. V was pared by 3 bases and J by 0 bases, with 14 bases between. CDR3 sequence reads: CASSQAGTSYQETQYF. DNA of the CDR3: TGTGCCAGCAGCCAGGCCGGGACATCGTACCAAGAGACCCAGTACTTC.

The rearrangement links TRBV5-4 to TRBJ2-6; unclear D gene. The CDR3 loop spans 13 amino acids. Between the trimmed V and J ends, which lost 0 bases and 18 bases, there was a span of 16 bases. Germline V lookup: CDR1 SGHNT, CDR2 YYREEE (reference sequence). Written as DNA, the CDR3 is TGTGCCAGCAGCTTGGATCAGGCCCTTTTAAGGACTTTC. Residues: CASSLDQALLRTF.